What follows describes a single TCR beta chain. Deletions cut 9 bases from V and 0 bases from J, with 12 bases between. The CDR3 runs to 14 residues. Germline V gene sequence: CDR1 LNHDA, CDR2 SQIVND (reference sequence). The data stem from a study of blood T cell repertoires in COVID-19. Sequencing was performed with immunoSEQ multiplex PCR; in TCRdb, only in-frame clones are kept and a portion is missing. Of about 210,000 clones in the sample, 80% to 90% were seen once. The receptor was isolated from a woman aged 50 to 65 with acute or convalescent COVID-19. The chain uses TRBV19 and TRBJ1-5; the D gene is possibly TRBD1 (6 bases). The sample consisted of peripheral blood. This CDR3 reads CASKTGNSNQPQHF. In nucleotides, the CDR3 is TGTGCCAGCAAGACAGGAAATAGCAATCAGCCCCAGCATTTT.